This is a list of T cell receptor beta chains from one sample in a study of blood T cell repertoires in COVID-19. Only in-frame clones appear in the TCRdb table, and some are missing; sequencing was by immunoSEQ multiplex PCR. The sample lists about 200,000 clones; roughly nine tenths were seen once. The sample consisted of peripheral blood. These receptors were collected from a woman aged 65 to 85 with acute or convalescent COVID-19. The CDR3 runs from the conserved cysteine through the conserved F or W. The D gene is left open where the match is weak. Size values are once, few and many counts, or a class for expanded clones, and some rows have none.

>TRBJ1-2|.|.|TRBV3-1/TRBV3-2|14
TGTGCCAGCAGCCAATACCCAGGGAACTATGGCTACACCTTC
CASSQYPGNYGYTF
>TRBJ1-6|.|.|TRBV11-2|15
TGTGCCAGCAGCTTAGGGGCCCTCTATAATTCACCCCTCCACTTT
CASSLGALYNSPLHF
>TRBJ2-7|.|.|TRBV5-6|15
TGTGCCAGCAGTAATACCGGGATATCCCCCTACGAGCAGTACTTC
CASSNTGISPYEQYF
>TRBJ1-1|.|.|TRBV6-6|13
TGTGCCAGCAGCCCGGTTGGGAACACTGAAGCTTTCTTT
CASSPVGNTEAFF
>TRBJ1-6|.|.|TRBV11-3|14
TGTGCCAGCAGCGTTTACAGGGTTAATTCACCCCTCCACTTT
CASSVYRVNSPLHF
>TRBJ1-2|.|.|TRBV18|14
TGTGCCAGCTCCCTTGAACAGGACAACTATGGCTACACCTTC
CASSLEQDNYGYTF
>TRBJ2-5|.|TRBD2|TRBV29-1|16
TGCAGCGTTCTTCGGCCGGGACTACTTTTAAAAGAGACCCAGTACTTC
CSVLRPGLLLKETQYF
>TRBJ1-1|.|.|TRBV10-1|14
TGCGCCAGCAGTGTGGGACTGATAGGCACTGAAGCTTTCTTT
CASSVGLIGTEAFF
>TRBJ1-5|.|.|TRBV7-9|18
TGTGCCAGCAGCTTAGCGCAGGCGGGCCATGGCCCTAATCAGCCCCAGCATTTT
CASSLAQAGHGPNQPQHF
>TRBJ2-5|few|TRBD1|TRBV24-1|15
TGTGCCACCAGTGGGGCCCAGGGGGTTCGGGAGACCCAGTACTTC
CATSGAQGVRETQYF
>TRBJ2-3|.|.|TRBV3-1/TRBV3-2|15
TGTGCCAGCAGCCAAGATACGGGTTTGCGAGATACGCAGTATTTT
CASSQDTGLRDTQYF
>TRBJ1-3|.|.|TRBV2|13
TGTGCCAGCAGCCGAACAGGGATTAACACCATATATTTT
CASSRTGINTIYF
>TRBJ1-2|.|.|TRBV5-1|15
TGCGCCAGCAGCTTTGGCGGCAGCGTCTCCTATGGCTACACCTTC
CASSFGGSVSYGYTF
>TRBJ2-6|.|.|TRBV25-1|15
TGTGCCAGCAGTAGGCCAGGGGACGGGGCCAACGTCCTGACTTTC
CASSRPGDGANVLTF
>TRBJ2-7|.|TRBD1|TRBV7-2|13
TGTGCCAGCAGCTCGGACAGGGTGACCGAGCAGTACTTC
CASSSDRVTEQYF
>TRBJ1-2|.|.|TRBV2|12
TGTGCCAGCCTTAAGGGAGGTTATGGCTACACCTTC
CASLKGGYGYTF
>TRBJ2-1|.|.|TRBV15|17
TGTGCCACCAGCAGAGATTTCGTGGGGACACCTTACAATGAGCAGTTCTTC
CATSRDFVGTPYNEQFF
>TRBJ1-2|.|TRBD1|TRBV19|14
TGTGCCAGTAACCCCCAGGGGGGTCTACATGGCTACACCTTC
CASNPQGGLHGYTF
>TRBJ1-2|.|.|TRBV18|15
TGTGCCAGCTCACCAGCTCGGAACCTTCAGGGCGGCTACACCTTC
CASSPARNLQGGYTF
>TRBJ1-5|few|TRBD1|TRBV19|14
TGTGCCAGTAGCACGACAGGGGGCAGTCAGCCCCAGCATTTT
CASSTTGGSQPQHF
>TRBJ2-2|.|.|TRBV5-1|15
TGCGCCAGCAGCTTGTCAGGGGAGGGCACCGGGGAGCTGTTTTTT
CASSLSGEGTGELFF
>TRBJ1-2|few|.|TRBV28|12
TGTGCCGAACGGGGCAGGGGTAATGGCTACACCTTC
CAERGRGNGYTF
>TRBJ2-6|.|.|TRBV6-1|15
TGTGCCAGCAGTGAAATGACTACTGGGGCCAACGTCCTGACTTTC
CASSEMTTGANVLTF
>TRBJ1-2|.|.|TRBV6-6|19
TGTGCCAGCAGTCCCCGGGAGGGTGGGTTGGGCATCAGAACCTATGGCTACACCTTC
CASSPREGGLGIRTYGYTF
>TRBJ2-3|.|.|TRBV9|15
TGTGCCAGCAGCGTAGTGGGGGGGCAGGCAGATACGCAGTATTTT
CASSVVGGQADTQYF
>TRBJ2-1|.|.|TRBV2|11
TGTGCCAGCAGTCGGAGCAATGAGCAGTTCTTC
CASSRSNEQFF
>TRBJ2-1|.|.|TRBV19|13
TGTGCCAGTAGTCTGACAGGTTTCAATGAGCAGTTCTTC
CASSLTGFNEQFF
>TRBJ2-7|.|TRBD2|TRBV5-1|14
TGCGCCAGCAGCCGACTAGCGGAGACCTACGAGCAGTACTTC
CASSRLAETYEQYF
>TRBJ1-6|.|TRBD1|TRBV13|15
TGTGCCAGCAGCCCTAGGGGACAGGTCAGCGCGCCCCTCCACTTT
CASSPRGQVSAPLHF
>TRBJ1-2|.|TRBD1|TRBV6-5|14
TGTGCCAGCAGGGTCGGACAGGGGCCCTATGGCTACACCTTC
CASRVGQGPYGYTF
>TRBJ1-2|.|TRBD1|TRBV5-1|13
TGCGCCAGCGGCCAGGGGGAGACCAATGGCTACACCTTC
CASGQGETNGYTF